Presented here are 28 T cell receptor beta chains from one specimen sequenced in a study of T cell responses to AZD1222 COVID-19 vaccine. TCRdb keeps only in-frame clones here, not all; method: immunoSEQ multiplex PCR. Seen here are approximately 120,000 clones, 84% observed once, and the top ten hold 27%. Here the sequenced sample was peripheral blood, taken 28 days after the second AZD1222 dose. The receptors here all came from an adult who received the AZD1222 COVID-19 vaccine.

The chain employs TRBV7-2 and TRBJ1-2, with 9 bases aligning to TRBD1. The CDR3 has 14 residues. Trimming took 3 bases from V and 7 from J; bases not matched to a gene: 6. Germline V lookup: CDR1 SGHTA, CDR2 FQGNSA. The CDR3 region is CASSFTGGGSGYTF. The CDR3 DNA sequence: TGTGCCAGCAGCTTTACAGGGGGCGGTTCTGGCTACACCTTC.

This clone has just one count. The chain couples TRBV6-5 to TRBJ2-4, with D perhaps TRBD1 (5 bases). The CDR3 totals 14 residues. Deletions cut 2 bases from V and 10 bases from J, with 15 bases between. Germline V gene data show CDR1 as MNHEY and CDR2 as SVGAGI. CDR3 protein: CASSYDSWTPIQYF. Here the CDR3 DNA reads TGTGCCAGCAGTTACGATTCTTGGACACCTATTCAGTACTTC.

This rearrangement joins TRBV15 to TRBJ1-4; D remains unclear. The length of the CDR3 is 14 residues. Germline-derived CDR1 and CDR2 are LNHNV and YYDKDF (reference sequence). V was cut by 4 bases and J by 2 bases, with 8 bases left in between. The CDR3 sequence: CATSKGGTNEKLFF. The DNA for the CDR3 is TGTGCCACCAGCAAAGGAGGGACTAATGAAAAACTGTTTTTT.

The J gene is TRBJ1-1, the V gene TRBV19, with 7 bases that match TRBD1. Trimming cost V 2 bases and J 0 bases; bases outside gene matches: 3. The germline gives CDR1 LNHDA, CDR2 SQIVND (reference sequence). The CDR3 loop spans 15 amino acids. CDR3 DNA sequence: TGTGCCAGTAGTATAACTGGGACAGTGAACACTGAAGCTTTCTTT. Amino acid sequence: CASSITGTVNTEAFF.

The chain recombines TRBV12-3 or TRBV12-4 with TRBJ1-1; unclear D gene. The CDR3 sequence is 13 residues long. Trimming cost V 5 bases and J 0 bases, with 7 bases left between them. DNA for the CDR3: TGTGCCAGCAGTCTTAACCTGAACACTGAAGCTTTCTTT. This sequence encodes CASSLNLNTEAFF.

This clone has at least ten counts. This may be a read error: a much more frequent sequence differs by one nucleotide. The same CDR3 arises from other DNA sequences in this sample as well. V usage is TRBV21-1 and J usage is TRBJ1-6. TRBV21-1 is a documented pseudogene. This CDR3 comprises 15 residues. The CDR3 here is CASRPPGLGGSPLHF. The CDR3 DNA is TGTGCCAGCCGCCCCCCAGGACTGGGGGGCTCACCCCTCCACTTT.

The chain recombines TRBV30 with TRBJ1-2; 7 bases agree with TRBD1. This CDR3 spans 15 amino acids. Losses at the gene ends were 0 bases for V and 1 base for J; bases not matched to a gene: 5. Germline V gives CDR1 GTSNPN, CDR2 SVGIG (reference sequence). CDR3 coding DNA: TGTGCCTGGAGTGTACCAGGGGGTAGTAACTATGGCTACACCTTC. It translates to CAWSVPGGSNYGYTF.

The gene calls are TRBV11-2 and TRBJ1-6; a weak D match, TRBD1 (5 bases). V was cut by 4 bases and J by 7 bases, with 11 bases left in between. The CDR3 loop spans 14 amino acids. CDR1 and CDR2 from the germline V gene are SGHAT and FQNNGV. DNA of the CDR3: TGTGCCAGCAGCTACCAGGGTGGAAATTCACCCCTCCACTTT. As protein: CASSYQGGNSPLHF.

The chain links TRBV12-3 or TRBV12-4 to TRBJ2-1, with D unresolved. V was trimmed by 0 bases and J by 6 bases, leaving 6 bases between them. The CDR3 contains 13 residues. The CDR3 here is CASSLAWGNEQFF. CDR3 in DNA: TGTGCCAGCAGTTTAGCATGGGGCAATGAGCAGTTCTTC.

The chain carries TRBV2 and TRBJ1-1; the D gene is possibly TRBD1 (6 bases). The V and J ends lost 7 bases and 1 base respectively, with 10 bases between them. CDR1 and CDR2 from the germline V gene are SNHLY and FYNNEI. This CDR3 spans 13 amino acids. CDR3 nucleotides: TGTGCCAGCACCTCACAGGGGAACACTGAAGCTTTCTTT. This translates into CASTSQGNTEAFF.

The chain is built from TRBV7-2 and TRBJ1-4; 7 bases map to TRBD1. The junction had 6 bases not matched to a gene; V was cut back by 5 bases and J by 6 bases. The V gene's germline CDR1 is SGHTA and CDR2 FQGNSA. CDR3 length: 14 amino acids. CDR3 residues: CASSLRQGDEKLFF. In nucleotides, the CDR3 is TGTGCCAGCAGCCTGAGACAGGGAGATGAAAAACTGTTTTTT.

The J gene is TRBJ1-2, the V gene TRBV6-5; 7 positions match TRBD1. The ends lost 5 bases at V and 4 bases at J; junction bases unmatched: 4. The germline gives CDR1 MNHEY, CDR2 SVGAGI. The CDR3 has 13 residues. The CDR3 sequence is CASSIGQVYGYTF. DNA for the CDR3: TGTGCCAGCAGTATCGGACAGGTCTATGGCTACACCTTC.

The chain couples TRBV2 to TRBJ1-6, with no clear D. V was pared by 3 bases and J by 4 bases, with 10 bases between. Per the germline V gene, CDR1 is SNHLY and CDR2 is FYNNEI. The CDR3 consists of 15 residues. As DNA, the CDR3 is TGTGCCAGCAGTGATGAGGCACCGTATAATTCACCCCTCCACTTT. Its protein is CASSDEAPYNSPLHF.

The chain uses TRBV5-4 and TRBJ1-6; the match to TRBD1 covers 9 bases. The V gene's germline CDR1 is SGHNT and CDR2 YYREEE (reference sequence). The CDR3 is made up of 16 amino acids. With 4 bases clipped from V and 6 bases from J, the junction kept 8 bases outside the gene matches. The CDR3 coding sequence is TGTGCCAGCAGCCTGGACAGGGGTAGCCGTAATTCACCCCTCCACTTT. This sequence encodes CASSLDRGSRNSPLHF.

This clone has only a few counts. The DNA for the CDR3 is TGTGCCAGCTGGAGCGGGGGGGCTCCCAGTATGCAGTATTTT. Residues: CASWSGGAPSMQYF. The genes are TRBV6-5 and TRBJ2-3; 10 nucleotides line up with TRBD2. Per germline, CDR1 MNHEY and CDR2 SVGAGI. This CDR3 is built from 14 residues. V shed 8 bases, J shed 11 bases, and the junction held 13 bases outside the gene matches.

This clone was found once. The chain has TRBV7-2 and TRBJ1-5, with 7 positions matching TRBD1. This CDR3 contains 15 residues. Per germline, CDR1 SGHTA and CDR2 FQGNSA. Trimming at V came to 1 base and at J to 4 bases, leaving 4 bases not matched to a gene. CDR3 nucleotide sequence: TGTGCCAGCAGCTTAGGACAGGGTAATAATCAGCCCCAGCATTTT. Translated: CASSLGQGNNQPQHF.

This chain uses TRBV9 with TRBJ2-7; no clear D gene. Germline V gives CDR1 SGDLS, CDR2 YYNGEE. This CDR3 is built from 12 residues. The germline V and J ends were trimmed by 8 bases and 0 bases, with 9 bases remaining between them. As DNA, the CDR3 is TGTGCCAGTGGACCGAGCTCCTACGAGCAGTACTTC. Its translation: CASGPSSYEQYF.

V is TRBV12-3 or TRBV12-4 and J is TRBJ2-2; D unresolved. V lost 3 bases, J lost 3 bases, and 2 bases lay in between. The length of the CDR3 is 12 residues. The CDR3 loop is CASSFDTGELFF. The CDR3 DNA follows: TGTGCCAGCAGTTTTGACACCGGGGAGCTGTTTTTT.

V is TRBV14 and J is TRBJ1-2; no reliable D call. This CDR3 is built from 15 residues. V dropped 4 bases and J dropped 0 bases, with 12 bases sitting between them. In germline, CDR1 is SGHDN, CDR2 FVKESK. CDR3 DNA sequence: TGTGCCAGCAGCCCGCAGCAGACAACTAACTATGGCTACACCTTC. Its protein product is CASSPQQTTNYGYTF. Using reference TRBV14 and TRBJ1-2 for the parts outside the CDR3, the full variable domain is EAGVTQFPSHSVIEKGQTVTLRCDPISGHDNLYWYRRVMGKEIKFLLHFVKESKQDESGMPNNRFLAERTGGTYSTLKVQPAELEDSGVYFCASSPQQTTNYGYTFGSGTRLTVV.

This chain links TRBV4-3 with TRBJ2-2; weak D call: TRBD1 (5 bases). This CDR3 contains 15 residues. Germline V lookup: CDR1 LGHNA, CDR2 YSLEER. V dropped 8 bases and J dropped 7 bases, with 20 bases sitting between them. The CDR3 nucleotides are TGCGCCAGCTCGGAGAGGACACTGGACGGCGGGGAGCTGTTTTTT. Encoded protein: CASSERTLDGGELFF.

This clone was picked up a small number of times. V gene TRBV19 combines with J gene TRBJ1-5; 9 bases agree with TRBD1. Looked up from germline, CDR1 is LNHDA and CDR2 is SQIVND (reference sequence). CDR3 size: 17 residues. With 2 bases clipped from V and 2 bases from J, the junction kept 7 bases outside the gene matches. The CDR3 DNA follows: TGTGCCAGTAGTATATACAGGGGGCCGGGGGGCAATCAGCCCCAGCATTTT. Its translation is CASSIYRGPGGNQPQHF.

This clone has only a few counts. The J gene is TRBJ1-4, the V gene TRBV4-3; 7 nucleotides line up with TRBD1. Germline CDR1 and CDR2: LGHNA and YSLEER. The ends lost 1 base at V and 7 bases at J; junction bases unmatched: 3. This CDR3 is built from 14 residues. For the CDR3, the DNA is TGCGCCAGCAGCCAAGGACAGGGAGGTGAAAAACTGTTTTTT. Its protein product is CASSQGQGGEKLFF.

J is TRBJ1-2 and V is TRBV2; 10 nucleotides align to TRBD1. From germline, CDR1 is SNHLY and CDR2 FYNNEI. Trimming cost V 3 bases and J 2 bases; bases outside gene matches: 18. CDR3 length: 20 amino acids. The CDR3 sequence is CASSDLSWGTGAPVNYGYTF. CDR3 DNA sequence: TGTGCCAGCAGTGACTTATCTTGGGGGACAGGGGCGCCCGTGAACTATGGCTACACCTTC. Filled out from reference TRBV2 and TRBJ1-2, the complete variable domain reads EPEVTQTPSHQVTQMGQEVILRCVPISNHLYFYWYRQILGQKVEFLVSFYNNEISEKSEIFDDQFSVERPDGSNFTLKIRSTKLEDSAMYFCASSDLSWGTGAPVNYGYTFGSGTRLTVV.

This sequence joins TRBV28 and TRBJ1-2, with D possibly being TRBD1 (6 bases). The CDR3 consists of 13 residues. Trimming pared 6 bases from V and 8 bases from J, leaving 16 bases between. The germline gives CDR1 MDHEN, CDR2 SYDVKM. The CDR3, as DNA: TGTGCCAGCAGCCCCCCGGGGGCGTTGGGCTACACCTTC. As protein: CASSPPGALGYTF.

Only one count was recorded for this clone. V gene TRBV7-2 combines with J gene TRBJ1-5, with D uncertain. Germline V lookup: CDR1 SGHTA, CDR2 FQGNSA. CDR3 size: 14 residues. Trimming stripped 1 base from V and 7 bases from J, with 11 bases between. In nucleotides, the CDR3 is TGTGCCAGCAGCTTAGTCGCCGCGGAACAGCCCCAGCATTTT. As protein: CASSLVAAEQPQHF.

V usage is TRBV5-1 and J usage is TRBJ2-2, with D possibly TRBD2 on 6 matching bases. Germline V gene sequence: CDR1 SGHRS, CDR2 YFSETQ. With 0 bases removed from V and 0 bases from J, the gap between germline ends came to 9 bases. This CDR3 has 16 residues. The chain's CDR3 is CASSLDGTANTGELFF. The CDR3 region has the DNA TGCGCCAGCAGCTTGGATGGGACTGCGAACACCGGGGAGCTGTTTTTT. The full variable domain, its missing parts supplied by reference TRBV5-1 and TRBJ2-2, is KAGVTQTPRYLIKTRGQQVTLSCSPISGHRSVSWYQQTPGQGLQFLFEYFSETQRNKGNFPGRFSGRQFSNSRSEMNVSTLELGDSALYLCASSLDGTANTGELFFGEGSRLTVL.

The V gene is TRBV19, the J gene TRBJ2-1, with 10 bases lining up with TRBD2. The V segment lost 5 bases and the J segment 7 bases; nucleotides outside the gene matches: 5. CDR1 is LNHDA and CDR2 is SQIVND in the germline V gene (reference sequence). The CDR3 extends over 14 amino acids. The CDR3 DNA sequence: TGTGCCAGTAGTCGATCTAGCGGGGGAAATGAGCAGTTCTTC. Protein: CASSRSSGGNEQFF.

J is TRBJ2-5 and V is TRBV7-8; D not resolved. CDR3 length: 15 residues. V was pared by 3 bases and J by 3 bases, with 14 bases between. CDR1 is SGHVS, CDR2 FQNEAQ, per germline. CDR3 sequence (DNA): TGTGCCAGCAGCTTGCTGGACGGGCGCAAAGAGACCCAGTACTTC. This gives the protein CASSLLDGRKETQYF.